These 9 T cell receptor beta chains originate from one sample sequenced in a study of cytomegalovirus exposure and HLA in healthy donors. It was with 60 Vbeta and 13 Jbeta primers that the PCR ran. Some clones are missing from TCRdb's copy, which holds only in-frame ones; the method was immunoSEQ multiplex PCR. The repertoire holds 210,000 or so clones, with 85% to 90% as singletons. The sequenced sample consisted of PBMCs. Receptors were obtained from a human donor in good health.

The rearrangement joins TRBV5-8 to TRBJ2-7; D unclear. Per the germline V gene, CDR1 is SGHTS and CDR2 is YDEGEE. The V end lost 0 bases, the J end lost 0 bases, and 10 bases lay between the germline ends. CDR3 length: 15 residues. The CDR3 DNA sequence: TGTGCCAGCAGCTTGGGAGGTCCAAGCTCCTACGAGCAGTACTTC. Its translation is CASSLGGPSSYEQYF.

The J gene is TRBJ2-3, the V gene TRBV10-1; TRBD2 aligns across 7 bases. This CDR3 contains 15 residues. Germline CDR1 and CDR2: WNHNN and SYGVQD (reference sequence). V shed 5 bases, J shed 0 bases, and the junction held 5 bases outside the gene matches. The CDR3 spells CASSPSGHSTDTQYF. CDR3 nucleotide sequence: TGCGCCAGCAGTCCTAGCGGACATAGCACAGATACGCAGTATTTT.

This clone came up once. The rearrangement uses TRBV5-1 and TRBJ2-2; D is undetermined. This CDR3 comprises 14 residues. Germline CDR1 SGHRS, CDR2 YFSETQ. The V end was cut by 1 base, the J end by 3 bases, with 7 bases between. The DNA for the CDR3 is TGCGCCAGCAGCTTGTTTTCGGACACCGGGGAGCTGTTTTTT. It yields the protein CASSLFSDTGELFF.

The J gene is TRBJ2-3, the V gene TRBV9, with TRBD2 as a possible D gene (6 bases). CDR1 is SGDLS and CDR2 is YYNGEE in the germline V gene. This CDR3 has 14 amino acids. With 0 bases removed from V and 3 bases from J, the gap between germline ends came to 8 bases. This CDR3 is CASSVAGTTDTQYF. CDR3 DNA sequence: TGTGCCAGCAGCGTAGCAGGGACTACAGATACGCAGTATTTT.

CDR3 sequence (DNA): TGTGCCAGCAACCCAGGGGGTTACATGAACACTGAAGCTTTCTTT. This codes for CASNPGGYMNTEAFF. The J gene is TRBJ1-1, the V gene TRBV7-9, with 7 bases lining up with TRBD1. The CDR3 extends over 15 amino acids. The V gene end was trimmed by 7 bases and the J gene end by 0 bases; junction bases not matched to a gene: 8. Germline CDR1 is SEHNR and CDR2 is FQNEAQ (reference sequence).

V usage is TRBV28 and J usage is TRBJ2-7; 7 bases match TRBD2. Germline V CDR1 and CDR2: MDHEN, SYDVKM. The CDR3 is made up of 14 amino acids. Trimming at V came to 2 bases and at J to 0 bases, leaving 1 base not matched to a gene. In DNA, the CDR3 is TGTGCCAGCAGTTTAGGCGGGGGCTCCTACGAGCAGTACTTC. Translation gives CASSLGGGSYEQYF.

The rearrangement uses TRBV7-2 and TRBJ2-7; TRBD2 matches 8 bases. The CDR3 loop spans 15 amino acids. CDR1 SGHTA and CDR2 FQGNSA come from the germline V gene. V shed 0 bases, J shed 2 bases, and the junction held 3 bases outside the gene matches. CDR3 coding DNA: TGTGCCAGCAGCTTAGCGCCAGCGGGGGCCTACGAGCAGTACTTC. The encoded protein is CASSLAPAGAYEQYF. The variable domain in full, with the rest retrieved from reference TRBV7-2 and TRBJ2-7, is GAGVSQSPSNKVTEKGKDVELRCDPISGHTALYWYRQSLGQGLEFLIYFQGNSAPDKSGLPSDRFSAERTGGSVSTLTIQRTQQEDSAVYLCASSLAPAGAYEQYFGPGTRLTVT.

As DNA, the CDR3 is TGTGCCAGCAGCTTAGAACAGGTTATCGGCTATGGCTACACCTTC. Protein: CASSLEQVIGYGYTF. The rearrangement uses TRBV7-9 and TRBJ1-2; D is possibly TRBD1 (5 bases). CDR3 length equals 15 residues. The V end lost 1 base, the J end lost 4 bases, and 13 bases lay between the germline ends. The germline gives CDR1 SEHNR, CDR2 FQNEAQ (reference sequence).

This clone was picked up one time. The V call is TRBV7-6, the J call TRBJ2-7; 8 bases agree with TRBD2. In germline, CDR1 is SGHVS, CDR2 FNYEAQ. CDR3 length: 12 amino acids. Losses at the gene ends were 3 bases for V and 7 bases for J; bases not matched to a gene: 2. CDR3 sequence reads: CASSLSGGEQYF. The DNA of the CDR3 is TGTGCCAGCAGCTTGTCGGGGGGGGAGCAGTACTTC.